This record looks at one TCR beta chain sequence and its context. Per the original data handling: Estimation of nucleated cell counts relied on the amplification of reference gene primers. Libraries were prepared by immunoSEQ multiplex PCR; TCRdb keeps only in-frame clonotypes and omits some of them. That table gives V, J and clone size, and the DNA gave D and trimming. The sample has some 250,000 clones, roughly 80% seen once; the top ten hold approximately 7.2%. These data originate in a study of blood T cell repertoires in COVID-19. V gave up 4 bases and J gave up 1 base, with 7 bases separating them. Germline V gene lookup returns CDR1 SQVTM and CDR2 ANQGSEA. This CDR3 is 12 amino acids long.

The chain has TRBV29-1 and TRBJ1-1; D gene uncertain. The sequence derives from a woman of 80 years or more with acute or convalescent COVID-19. The sample consisted of peripheral blood. The chain's CDR3 is CSVVIGNTEAFF. The DNA for the CDR3 is TGCAGCGTTGTAATCGGGAACACTGAAGCTTTCTTT. Supplemented by reference TRBV29-1 and TRBJ1-1, the full variable domain reads SAVISQKPSRDICQRGTSLTIQCQVDSQVTMMFWYRQQPGQSLTLIATANQGSEATYESGFVIDKFPISRPNLTFSTLTVSNMSPEDSSIYLCSVVIGNTEAFFGQGTRLTVV.